These 23 T cell receptor beta chains originate from one sample sequenced in a study of blood T cells in healthy people across ages. Using a J-beta primer mix together with a sample-barcoded 5' primer, a second PCR was run for 7 to 11 cycles. One entry per CDR3 protein results from TCRdb running MiXCR on the 5' RACE reads. The sample has around 900,000 distinct CDR3 sequences; around 26% are singletons. Sequenced: blood. The origin of the receptors is a woman aged 80 or over in good health.

This clonotype was counted ten times or more. V and J are TRBV9 and TRBJ2-3; no definite D call. With 0 bases removed from V and 0 bases from J, the gap between germline ends came to 8 bases. This CDR3 region has 15 residues. Germline CDR1 and CDR2: SGDLS and YYNGEE. The CDR3 nucleotides read TGTGCCAGCAGCGTAGTTACAACTAGCACAGATACGCAGTATTTT. It is translated as CASSVVTTSTDTQYF.

This clonotype was counted ten times or more. The chain recombines TRBV5-1 with TRBJ2-3; D possibly matches TRBD1 or TRBD2 (5 bases each). The germline V gene has CDR1 SGHRS and CDR2 YFSETQ. The CDR3 consists of 14 residues. V gave up 4 bases and J gave up 2 bases, with 11 bases separating them. CDR3 DNA: TGCGCCAGCAGCCCGGGACCCCTCACAGATACGCAGTATTTT. As protein: CASSPGPLTDTQYF.

This clonotype appeared many times. This chain uses TRBV12-3 or TRBV12-4 with TRBJ2-1; TRBD2 aligns across 9 bases. This CDR3 comprises 16 residues. The J segment lost 6 bases and the V segment lost 6 bases, leaving 12 bases of the junction unmatched. The CDR3 region has the DNA TGTGCCAGCAGCCAAGTTGTAGCGGGGGAAATCAATGAGCAGTTCTTC. The encoded protein is CASSQVVAGEINEQFF.

This clonotype occurred a few times. V and J are TRBV9 and TRBJ1-2; possible D gene TRBD1, 5 bases. Germline V gives CDR1 SGDLS, CDR2 YYNGEE. V dropped 0 bases and J dropped 4 bases, with 16 bases sitting between them. This CDR3 is 16 amino acids long. This chain's CDR3 is CASSVAPGASSYGYTF. In DNA, the CDR3 is TGTGCCAGCAGCGTAGCCCCTGGGGCTTCTAGCTATGGCTACACCTTC. The full variable domain, completed using reference TRBV9 and TRBJ1-2, is DSGVTQTPKHLITATGQRVTLRCSPRSGDLSVYWYQQSLDQGLQFLIQYYNGEERAKGNILERFSAQQFPDLHSELNLSSLELGDSALYFCASSVAPGASSYGYTFGSGTRLTVV.

On this clonotype: This may come from a read error, since a much larger clone is one base off. This rearrangement joins TRBV6-1 to TRBJ2-3; D unclear. CDR1 and CDR2 from the germline V gene are MNHNS and SASEGT. The CDR3 consists of 10 residues. The DNA for the CDR3 is TGTACCAGCAGCGCATATACGCAGTATTTT. This gives the protein CTSSAYTQYF.

This clonotype occurred many times. V and J are TRBV20-1 and TRBJ1-4; the D is unclear. CDR3 length: 14 residues. Germline assignment: CDR1 DFQATT and CDR2 SNEGSKA (reference sequence). The germline V and J ends were trimmed by 2 bases and 4 bases, with 11 bases remaining between them. The CDR3 sequence: CSARWRPSNEKLFF. For the CDR3, the DNA is TGCAGTGCTAGATGGCGACCGAGTAATGAAAAACTGTTTTTT.

Comments on this clonotype: One end of the junction varies from germline; a read error may be responsible. The chain couples TRBV7-2 to TRBJ2-7; 11 bases align to TRBD2. This CDR3 has 15 residues. The germline CDR1 and CDR2 sequences are SGHTA and FQGNSA. The CDR3 DNA reads as TGTGCCGGCAGGGCTAGCGGGGGGTCCTCCTACGAGCAGTACTTC. Translating gives CAGRASGGSSYEQYF.

This clonotype has at least ten counts. The chain uses TRBV7-9 and TRBJ1-2; D gene uncertain. The germline V and J ends were trimmed by 6 bases and 8 bases, with 16 bases remaining between them. CDR1 SEHNR and CDR2 FQNEAQ come from the germline V gene (reference sequence). This CDR3 contains 13 residues. CDR3 sequence reads: CASSPGGFGGYTF. As DNA, the CDR3 is TGTGCCAGCAGTCCGGGCGGTTTCGGGGGCTACACCTTC.

To note about this clonotype: This CDR3 fails to terminate in the conserved phenylalanine or tryptophan, so it likely reflects a read error. The chain joins TRBV5-1 to TRBJ1-2; D unresolved. The CDR3 has 12 residues. V lost 0 bases to trimming and J lost 6 bases, with 6 bases between them. Germline V CDR1 and CDR2: SGHRS, YFSETQ. CDR3 nucleotide sequence: TGCGCCAGCAGCTTGGAAGGGAATGGCTACACCTGC. Its protein product is CASSLEGNGYTC.

The V gene is TRBV6-2 or TRBV6-3, the J gene TRBJ1-2, with 8 bases identical to TRBD1. Germline V gene sequence: CDR1 MNHEY, CDR2 SVGEGT. The junction had 13 bases not matched to a gene; V was cut back by 11 bases and J by 5 bases. The CDR3 has 14 residues. The chain's CDR3 is CAGTRQGIWYGYTF. The CDR3 DNA reads as TGTGCCGGCACAAGACAGGGGATTTGGTATGGCTACACCTTC.

The J gene is TRBJ1-1, the V gene TRBV3-1, with 7 bases lining up with TRBD1. This CDR3 spans 13 amino acids. J was trimmed by 9 bases and V by 6 bases; bases with no gene match: 10. Per the germline V gene, CDR1 is LGHDT and CDR2 is YNNKEL (reference sequence). The CDR3 loop reads CASSRQGVGKAFF. The CDR3 bases are TGTGCCAGCAGTCGACAGGGAGTGGGCAAAGCTTTCTTT.

The genes are TRBV12-3 or TRBV12-4 and TRBJ1-1; D is ambiguous. The CDR3 contains 14 residues. The germline V and J ends were trimmed by 4 bases and 7 bases, with 16 bases remaining between them. The CDR3 sequence: CASSSLKSGLEAFF. The DNA for the CDR3 is TGTGCCAGCAGTTCCCTGAAAAGTGGTCTTGAAGCTTTCTTT.

This clonotype was detected only once. The DNA for the CDR3 is TGCGCCAGCAGCCGAGGAACTAGCGGGGGACGCTACGAGCAGTACTTC. As protein: CASSRGTSGGRYEQYF. The rearrangement joins TRBV4-1 to TRBJ2-7; 11 bases agree with TRBD2. The CDR3 is made up of 16 amino acids. V shed 4 bases, J shed 3 bases, and the junction held 8 bases outside the gene matches. From germline, CDR1 is MGHRA and CDR2 YSYEKL.

This clonotype was seen more than once but under ten times. The chain has TRBV20-1 and TRBJ1-6, with D perhaps TRBD1 (6 bases). The V end was cut by 0 bases, the J end by 5 bases, with 23 bases between. The CDR3 length is 19 residues. Germline CDR1 is DFQATT and CDR2 is SNEGSKA (reference sequence). The CDR3 nucleotides are TGCAGTGCTAGAGATTCGAAGGGCGGCAGGGGCTTGAATAATTCACCCCTCCACTTT. Translation: CSARDSKGGRGLNNSPLHF.

The J gene is TRBJ2-7, the V gene TRBV5-6; D not certain. There are 13 residues in the CDR3. The V end was cut by 4 bases, the J end by 3 bases, with 11 bases between. Germline values: CDR1 SGHDT, CDR2 YYEEEE. CDR3 residues: CASSLTVNYEQYF. In DNA form, the CDR3 reads TGTGCCAGCAGCCTTACGGTGAACTACGAGCAGTACTTC. Together with reference TRBV5-6 and TRBJ2-7, the CDR3 gives the full variable domain: DAGVTQSPTHLIKTRGQQVTLRCSPKSGHDTVSWYQQALGQGPQFIFQYYEEEERQRGNFPDRFSGHQFPNYSSELNVNALLLGDSALYLCASSLTVNYEQYFGPGTRLTVT.

The V call is TRBV12-3 or TRBV12-4, the J call TRBJ2-3; D is unclear. Between the trimmed V and J ends, which lost 1 base and 13 bases, there was a span of 21 bases. The CDR3 is 15 residues long. The CDR3 loop is CASSLESIIADVEYF. The CDR3 DNA is TGTGCCAGCAGTTTAGAGAGCATTATAGCAGATGTGGAGTATTTT.

V gene TRBV10-3 combines with J gene TRBJ2-3, with TRBD1 matching 9 bases. Germline V gene data show CDR1 as ENHRY and CDR2 as SYGVKD. The length of the CDR3 is 15 residues. V lost 6 bases, J lost 5 bases, and 9 bases stayed unmatched. As DNA, the CDR3 is TGTGCCATCAGCCCCCGCCGACAGGGGGAAGATACGCAGTATTTT. Translated: CAISPRRQGEDTQYF.

Remarks on this clonotype: With a much larger clone just one base away, this may be a read error. This CDR3 fails to terminate in the conserved phenylalanine or tryptophan, so it likely reflects a read error. The CDR3 DNA sequence: TGTGCCAGCAGCCAAGCGGCTGTTCGGAACTCCTACGAGCAGTACATC. As protein: CASSQAAVRNSYEQYI. The rearrangement joins TRBV3-1 to TRBJ2-7; no reliable D call. The CDR3 has 16 residues. Trimming took off 1 base at V and 0 bases at J, with 13 bases between the two ends. The germline V gene encodes CDR1 LGHDT and CDR2 YNNKEL (reference sequence).

The gene calls are TRBV5-1 and TRBJ2-2; TRBD2 aligns across 10 bases. V gave up 4 bases and J gave up 5 bases; unmatched junction bases: 8. This CDR3 region has 16 residues. Looked up from germline, CDR1 is SGHRS and CDR2 is YFSETQ. The CDR3: CASSKAGGPGTGELFF. CDR3 DNA: TGCGCCAGCAGCAAAGCGGGGGGGCCGGGGACCGGGGAGCTGTTTTTT.

A few counts support this clonotype. The rearrangement links TRBV20-1 to TRBJ2-3; tentative D call: TRBD2 (7 bases). Germline V lookup: CDR1 DFQATT, CDR2 SNEGSKA (reference sequence). Trimming removed 0 bases at V and 2 bases at J, with 15 bases between. CDR3 length: 16 amino acids. The CDR3 sequence is CSAREGGVGATDTQYF. The CDR3 region has the DNA TGCAGTGCTAGAGAGGGGGGGGTGGGGGCCACAGATACGCAGTATTTT.

The chain employs TRBV29-1 and TRBJ2-3; 8 bases line up with TRBD2. In germline, CDR1 is SQVTM, CDR2 ANQGSEA. Unmatched junction bases numbered 6, after V lost 7 bases and J lost 0 bases. This CDR3 region has 14 residues. The CDR3 DNA follows: TGCAGCGACCGTAGCGGGAAGAGCACAGATACGCAGTATTTT. Protein sequence: CSDRSGKSTDTQYF.

The chain employs TRBV12-3 or TRBV12-4 and TRBJ1-5; D is perhaps TRBD1 (5 bases). The CDR3 covers 14 residues. V lost 5 bases, J lost 6 bases, and 14 bases lay in between. In nucleotides, the CDR3 is TGTGCCAGCAGTCGAGGGACTAAGAGTCAGCCCCAGCATTTT. Translating gives CASSRGTKSQPQHF.

This clonotype occurred many times. This chain uses TRBV12-3 or TRBV12-4 with TRBJ1-1; perhaps TRBD1 as D (6 bases). V lost 2 bases and J lost 1, with 11 bases in between. The CDR3 runs 15 residues. Written as DNA, the CDR3 is TGTGCCAGCAGTTTATCGGCCAGGGGGAACACTGAAGCTTTCTTT. Its protein is CASSLSARGNTEAFF.